This passage covers 28 T cell receptor beta chains from one sample sequenced in a study of identical twins. A single record per CDR3 protein comes from TCRdb applying MiXCR to the 5' RACE reads. The sample has 1.5 million to 2 million distinct CDR3 sequences; roughly 35% are singletons. What was sequenced was cord blood. The receptors come from a newborn girl in good health.

With respect to this clonotype: Being one base from a much bigger clone, this may be a read error. The chain recombines TRBV6-6 with TRBJ2-1; D ambiguous. The CDR3 is 11 residues long. Germline V gene data show CDR1 as MNHNY and CDR2 as SVGAGI (reference sequence). The chain's CDR3 is CSSSSGTQQFF. CDR3 DNA: TGTTCCAGCAGTTCAGGCACCCAGCAGTTCTTC.

The CDR3 DNA reads TGTGCCAGCAGCCCGACACGGGCTAGCGGGAGGGCTTGTCGTGAGCAGTTCTTC. Translating gives CASSPTRASGRACREQFF. The chain employs TRBV27 and TRBJ2-1; 12 bases align to TRBD2. Trimming at V came to 6 bases and at J to 9 bases, leaving 18 bases not matched to a gene. The CDR3 sequence is 18 residues long. CDR1 and CDR2 (germline): MNHEY, SMNVEV (reference sequence).

The gene calls are TRBV2 and TRBJ1-4, with D uncertain. This CDR3 has 15 residues. In germline, CDR1 is SNHLY, CDR2 FYNNEI. Trimming took 1 base from V and 3 from J, leaving 9 bases between them. CDR3 bases: TGTGCCAGCAGTGAAGGTTGGGGTGCTAATGAAAAACTGTTTTTT. Translating it yields CASSEGWGANEKLFF.

The J gene is TRBJ2-5, the V gene TRBV3-1; D is tentatively TRBD1 or TRBD2 (6 bases each). Per germline, CDR1 LGHDT and CDR2 YNNKEL (reference sequence). Trimming removed 6 bases at V and 0 bases at J, with 14 bases between. This CDR3 spans 15 amino acids. The CDR3 region has the DNA TGTGCCAGCAGTGAGACGGGGGCGTACCAAGAGACCCAGTACTTC. Translated, it gives CASSETGAYQETQYF.

This clonotype has ten or more counts. The V and J genes are TRBV6-6 and TRBJ1-2; no definite D call. The germline V gene has CDR1 MNHNY and CDR2 SVGAGI (reference sequence). The CDR3 extends over 15 amino acids. This CDR3 is CAPGGHAYPTNGYTF. For the CDR3, the DNA is TGTGCTCCAGGTGGCCATGCCTACCCAACTAATGGCTACACCTTC.

This clonotype was seen only a few times. The rearrangement links TRBV10-3 to TRBJ2-3; 7 nucleotides line up with TRBD1. Looked up from germline, CDR1 is ENHRY and CDR2 is SYGVKD. The CDR3 has 15 amino acids. V shed 6 bases and J 4 bases; nucleotides not matched to a gene: 10. CDR3 in DNA: TGTGCCATCAGGACCACAGGGGTGGTGGCAGATACGCAGTATTTT. Its translation: CAIRTTGVVADTQYF.

This chain's CDR3 is CASSPPELLTDSPLHF. The DNA for the CDR3 is TGTGCCAGCAGCCCACCTGAGCTCCTGACGGATTCACCCCTCCACTTT. This chain uses TRBV6-2 or TRBV6-3 with TRBJ1-6, with D unresolved. This CDR3 spans 16 amino acids. Germline lookup yields CDR1 MNHEY and CDR2 SVGEGT. Trimming removed 6 bases from V and 8 bases from J, with 20 bases in between.

The chain is built from TRBV25-1 and TRBJ2-1; D is possibly TRBD2 (5 bases). Germline assignment: CDR1 MGHDK and CDR2 SYGVNS. V was shortened by 4 bases and J by 2 bases, with 15 bases between the two germline ends. This CDR3 is built from 16 residues. CDR3 in DNA: TGTGCCAGCAGTGGACCTCGGGGTCGCCCCTACAATGAGCAGTTCTTC. Translating it yields CASSGPRGRPYNEQFF.

This clonotype appeared a few times. The gene calls are TRBV7-9 and TRBJ2-5; D might be TRBD1 (6 bases). Germline CDR1 reads SEHNR; CDR2 reads FQNEAQ (reference sequence). The CDR3 length is 9 residues. For the CDR3, the DNA is TGTGCTGTCACCCCAGGGGAGTACTTC. It is translated as CAVTPGEYF.

This clonotype was seen a few times. This rearrangement joins TRBV20-1 to TRBJ1-2; possible D gene TRBD1, 5 bases. Trimming left V 7 bases short and J 0 bases short, with 9 bases between. This CDR3 has 12 amino acids. Looked up from germline, CDR1 is DFQATT and CDR2 is SNEGSKA (reference sequence). CDR3 protein: CSVPTANYGYTF. DNA for the CDR3: TGCAGTGTCCCGACAGCTAACTATGGCTACACCTTC.

This sequence joins TRBV11-2 and TRBJ2-1; tentative D call: TRBD1 (5 bases). The DNA end lines up better with TRBJ2-7; the J call may be wrong. The CDR3 is 15 amino acids. Germline values: CDR1 SGHAT, CDR2 FQNNGV. DNA of the CDR3: TGTGCCAGCAGCAATAGACAGAGCTCCTACAATGAGCAGTACTTC. It specifies CASSNRQSSYNEQYF.

This clonotype has a handful of counts. The J gene is TRBJ1-6, the V gene TRBV4-1; D might be TRBD1 (6 bases). Germline lookup yields CDR1 MGHRA and CDR2 YSYEKL. V lost 4 bases and J lost 6, with 16 bases in between. CDR3 length equals 16 residues. In DNA, the CDR3 is TGCGCCAGCAGCCGGATCAGGGGAGATGGTAATTCACCCCTCCACTTT. This codes for CASSRIRGDGNSPLHF.

The V and J genes are TRBV2 and TRBJ2-3; D gene unclear. V shed 6 bases and J shed 3 bases, with 10 bases lying between them. Germline CDR1 and CDR2: SNHLY and FYNNEI. The CDR3 loop spans 13 amino acids. The DNA for the CDR3 is TGTGCCAGCAGGGCGGACGGAACAGATACGCAGTATTTT. Translation: CASRADGTDTQYF.

This clonotype was seen a few times. The chain carries TRBV28 and TRBJ2-7; D is possibly TRBD1 (5 bases). The V gene's germline CDR1 is MDHEN and CDR2 SYDVKM. The V end was cut by 5 bases, the J end by 0 bases, with 17 bases between. The CDR3 spans 16 residues. The CDR3 loop is CASSIPDSLSSYEQYF. In nucleotides, the CDR3 is TGTGCCAGCAGTATCCCCGACAGCTTAAGCTCCTACGAGCAGTACTTC.

In regard to this clonotype: The junction departs from germline at one end; a sequencing error may be responsible. CDR3 bases: TGTGCCAGCAGTTTCCCGGGGGAGGCCAATCGGCCCCAGCATTTT. Its protein is CASSFPGEANRPQHF. The chain recombines TRBV28 with TRBJ1-5; D might be TRBD1 (5 bases). The V gene's germline CDR1 is MDHEN and CDR2 SYDVKM. The CDR3 has 15 amino acids. The whole variable domain, remainder taken from reference TRBV28 and TRBJ1-5, is DVKVTQSSRYLVKRTGEKVFLECVQDMDHENMFWYRQDPGLGLRLIYFSYDVKMKEKGDIPEGYSVSREKKERFSLILESASTNQTSMYLCASSFPGEANRPQHFGDGTRLSIL.

This clonotype was seen repeatedly, ten times or more. The genes are TRBV10-3 and TRBJ2-1; TRBD1 matches at 8 bases. This CDR3 spans 13 amino acids. Germline CDR1 is ENHRY and CDR2 is SYGVKD. V was pared by 3 bases and J by 10 bases, with 5 bases of the junction left unmatched. Written as DNA, the CDR3 is TGTGCCATCAGTGACCGACAGGGGTTAGAGCAGTTCTTC. This gives the protein CAISDRQGLEQFF.

This clonotype turned up a few times. The CDR3 region has the DNA TGCAGTGCTAGTGGTTCCAGGGGGGCAGATACGCAGTATTTT. Translated: CSASGSRGADTQYF. The rearrangement uses TRBV20-1 and TRBJ2-3; maybe TRBD1 (7 bases). The germline CDR1 and CDR2 sequences are DFQATT and SNEGSKA (reference sequence). The CDR3 length is 14 residues. Trimming shortened V by 3 bases and J by 4 bases, and 14 bases separated the two germline ends.

This clonotype was detected only a few times. This chain links TRBV15 with TRBJ1-2; no reliable D call. CDR1 LNHNV and CDR2 YYDKDF come from the germline V gene (reference sequence). The CDR3 covers 14 residues. V was trimmed by 4 bases and J by 4 bases, leaving 13 bases between them. The CDR3 nucleotides read TGTGCCACCAGCACCGCGGAAGACCTCTATGGCTACACCTTC. Amino acid sequence: CATSTAEDLYGYTF.

This clonotype was counted a single time. The chain combines TRBV7-2 with TRBJ2-7; TRBD2 agrees at 14 bases. The J call is in doubt because the DNA end fits TRBJ2-5 better. This CDR3 spans 17 amino acids. Germline assignment: CDR1 SGHTA and CDR2 FQGNSA. CDR3: CASSYGLAGGSVETQYF. CDR3 DNA: TGTGCCAGCAGCTACGGACTAGCGGGAGGAAGTGTAGAGACCCAGTACTTC.

The V and J genes are TRBV28 and TRBJ2-1; D is unclear. Per the germline V gene, CDR1 is MDHEN and CDR2 is SYDVKM. V was pared by 7 bases and J by 3 bases, with 10 bases between. The CDR3 has 13 amino acids. The CDR3 DNA follows: TGTGCCAGCATCCCGGTCTTCTACAATGAGCAGTTCTTC. It translates to CASIPVFYNEQFF.

V and J are TRBV5-1 and TRBJ2-1, with D possibly being TRBD2 (5 bases). The germline V gene has CDR1 SGHRS and CDR2 YFSETQ. Trimming removed 0 bases at V and 9 bases at J, with 13 bases between. The CDR3 runs to 14 residues. Written as DNA, the CDR3 is TGCGCCAGCAGCTTGGAATTTGCTAGCTTTGAGCAGTTCTTC. Translated: CASSLEFASFEQFF. The entire variable domain, with the rest obtained from reference TRBV5-1 and TRBJ2-1, is as follows: KAGVTQTPRYLIKTRGQQVTLSCSPISGHRSVSWYQQTPGQGLQFLFEYFSETQRNKGNFPGRFSGRQFSNSRSEMNVSTLELGDSALYLCASSLEFASFEQFFGPGTRLTVL.

The chain links TRBV6-6 to TRBJ1-1, with a possible D match to TRBD1 (5 bases). This CDR3 comprises 15 residues. Trimming cost V 6 bases and J 4 bases, with 18 bases left between them. Germline-derived CDR1 and CDR2 are MNHNY and SVGAGI (reference sequence). The CDR3 sequence is CASSSMAGKVTEAFF. As DNA, the CDR3 is TGTGCCAGCAGCTCTATGGCAGGGAAGGTCACTGAAGCTTTCTTT.

The chain employs TRBV10-3 and TRBJ2-1; D is unclear. Germline CDR1 and CDR2: ENHRY and SYGVKD. CDR3 length: 13 residues. The V and J ends lost 2 bases and 8 bases respectively, with 10 bases between them. CDR3 sequence (DNA): TGTGCCATCAGTGAGCTGGTGTTGCATGAGCAGTTCTTC. Encoded protein: CAISELVLHEQFF.

The chain couples TRBV4-1 to TRBJ2-7, with 11 bases that match TRBD2. The CDR3 loop spans 14 amino acids. CDR1 is MGHRA, CDR2 YSYEKL, per germline. V shed 4 bases, J shed 6 bases, and the junction held 5 bases outside the gene matches. The CDR3 sequence: CASSRSGRAVEQYF. The CDR3 bases are TGCGCCAGCAGCCGTAGCGGGAGGGCGGTCGAGCAGTACTTC.

The chain carries TRBV5-1 and TRBJ1-4; 12 nucleotides agree with TRBD1. The V gene's germline CDR1 is SGHRS and CDR2 YFSETQ. The CDR3 covers 18 residues. V was pared by 4 bases and J by 0 bases, with 7 bases of the junction left unmatched. In nucleotides, the CDR3 is TGCGCCAGCAGCCCCTTGGGACAGGGGGCTGCAACTAATGAAAAACTGTTTTTT. This sequence encodes CASSPLGQGAATNEKLFF.

This clonotype has more than one count but fewer than ten. The rearrangement uses TRBV10-3 and TRBJ1-6, with 9 bases that match TRBD1. The germline V gene encodes CDR1 ENHRY and CDR2 SYGVKD. The CDR3 contains 16 residues. The J segment lost 8 bases and the V segment lost 4 bases, leaving 9 bases of the junction unmatched. This chain's CDR3 is CAISGGTQGAYSPLHF. The DNA for the CDR3 is TGTGCCATCAGTGGGGGAACACAGGGGGCTTATTCACCCCTCCACTTT.

The rearrangement uses TRBV29-1 and TRBJ2-1; D possibly matches TRBD1 or TRBD2 (7 bases each). The germline gives CDR1 SQVTM, CDR2 ANQGSEA. Trimming took off 3 bases at V and 0 bases at J, with 18 bases between the two ends. The CDR3 is made up of 17 amino acids. The CDR3 nucleotides are TGCAGCGTTGAGAGAGGGAGGGGGCGTGTCTCCTACAATGAGCAGTTCTTC. Its translation is CSVERGRGRVSYNEQFF.

This clonotype was picked up a small number of times. The CDR3: CASSVAPGFGSEAFF. DNA of the CDR3: TGTGCCAGCAGCGTAGCACCAGGGTTTGGATCTGAAGCTTTCTTT. V gene TRBV9 combines with J gene TRBJ1-1; TRBD1 might be the D (5 bases). The CDR3 runs to 15 residues. Between the trimmed V and J ends, which lost 0 bases and 6 bases, there was a span of 15 bases. CDR1 and CDR2 from the germline V gene are SGDLS and YYNGEE.